This T cell receptor (beta chain) was recovered during a study of cytomegalovirus exposure and HLA in healthy donors. Study in general: A preliminary data release comprised approximately 85 million unique TCRs obtained from HLA-typed donors. Study findings and constraints: Fewer N-insertions than the roughly 670-donor mean were reportedly shown by an Asian-associated ancestry cluster in a later analysis. In vitro checks showed that a few CMV-associated chains really do target CMV antigens.

Germline CDR1 is SGHNT and CDR2 is YYREEE (reference sequence). The CDR3 length is 15 residues. The V gene end was trimmed by 2 bases and the J gene end by 4 bases; junction bases not matched to a gene: 7. Note on this clone: Its target is unknown.

The PCR ran on 60 Vbeta and 13 Jbeta primers. The method was immunoSEQ multiplex PCR; TCRdb's version includes in-frame clones alone and lacks a portion of them. The table shows roughly 150,000 clones, with approximately 70% occurring only once. Despite likely unrecorded immune exposures, the donors were nominally healthy at the time of sampling. V usage is TRBV5-4 and J usage is TRBJ1-2; 8 bases agree with TRBD1. Source material: PBMCs. This receptor was identified in a man between 18 and 29 years old in good health and CMV-seropositive. The CDR3: CASSLQSTGGYGYTF. Written as DNA, the CDR3 is TGTGCCAGCAGCTTACAGAGTACAGGGGGCTATGGCTACACCTTC.